The 14 T cell receptor beta chains reported below all come from one sample, sequenced in a study of CD8 T cells in Susac syndrome. RNA totalling about 0.45 to 1 ug underwent reverse transcription with random hexamers. TCRdb independently ran MiXCR on the immunoSEQ multiplex PCR reads; one entry per CDR3 protein. The sample shows about 180,000 distinct CDR3 sequences, roughly 92% of them seen only once. The specimen was CD4+ T cells from PBMCs. All receptors derive from a human donor with multiple sclerosis.

Only one count was recorded for this clonotype. The chain uses TRBV3-1 and TRBJ2-7; 9 bases align to TRBD1. Germline V CDR1 and CDR2: LGHDT, YNNKEL (reference sequence). The CDR3 has 15 residues. Losses at the gene ends were 8 bases for V and 2 bases for J; bases not matched to a gene: 10. The CDR3 coding sequence is TGTGCCAGCCGCAGGGGGACAGGGATCGCCTACGAGCAGTACTTC. It encodes CASRRGTGIAYEQYF.

This rearrangement joins TRBV6-6 to TRBJ1-1, with 8 positions matching TRBD1. With V trimmed by 2 bases and J by 13 bases, 6 bases remained unmatched. This CDR3 has 12 amino acids. Germline CDR1 MNHNY, CDR2 SVGAGI (reference sequence). CDR3 sequence (DNA): TGTGCCAGCAGTTACGGACAGGGTATCGTTTTCTTT. It codes for CASSYGQGIVFF.

The genes are TRBV2 and TRBJ1-5, with 9 positions matching TRBD1. In germline, CDR1 is SNHLY, CDR2 FYNNEI. Trimming took 4 bases from V and 1 from J; bases not matched to a gene: 5. The CDR3 contains 16 residues. In DNA form, the CDR3 reads TGTGCCAGCAGTGGAACAGGGGGCGTAAGCAATCAGCCCCAGCATTTT. Its protein product is CASSGTGGVSNQPQHF.

Only one count was recorded for this clonotype. The chain employs TRBV3-1 and TRBJ2-5; D gene unclear. The CDR3 extends over 11 amino acids. Germline V CDR1 and CDR2: LGHDT, YNNKEL (reference sequence). Trimming stripped 6 bases from V and 5 bases from J, with 7 bases between. The CDR3 DNA sequence: TGTGCCAGCAGACTGTGGGAGACCCAGTACTTC. This sequence encodes CASRLWETQYF.

This chain connects TRBV20-1 to TRBJ2-5; D remains ambiguous. CDR1 is DFQATT, CDR2 SNEGSKA, per germline (reference sequence). The length of the CDR3 is 15 residues. Trimming left V 0 bases short and J 5 bases short, with 16 bases between. The CDR3 protein is CSARDGRTARETQYF. The CDR3 nucleotides are TGCAGTGCTAGAGATGGTAGGACCGCCCGGGAGACCCAGTACTTC.

J is TRBJ2-3 and V is TRBV10-3, with 9 bases aligning to TRBD1. J lost 5 bases, V lost 2 bases, and 5 bases had no gene match. This CDR3 is built from 15 residues. CDR1 is ENHRY and CDR2 is SYGVKD in the germline V gene. CDR3 sequence (DNA): TGTGCCATCAGTGAGGGGACAGGGAGGGAAGATACGCAGTATTTT. Translation gives CAISEGTGREDTQYF.

The chain joins TRBV7-9 to TRBJ2-7; possibly TRBD1 for D (5 bases). Germline CDR1 is SEHNR and CDR2 is FQNEAQ (reference sequence). The CDR3 totals 14 residues. Between the trimmed V and J ends, which lost 1 base and 6 bases, there was a span of 13 bases. The CDR3 DNA reads TGTGCCAGCAGCTTAGAGACAGTAAATTCCGAGCAGTACTTC. It yields the protein CASSLETVNSEQYF.

On this clonotype: The CDR3 does not end in the conserved phenylalanine or tryptophan, so this is likely a read error. This sequence joins TRBV24-1 and TRBJ2-3; D remains unclear. The CDR3 consists of 14 residues. V dropped 3 bases and J dropped 5 bases, with 11 bases sitting between them. Germline assignment: CDR1 KGHDR and CDR2 SFDVKD. The CDR3 nucleotides are TGTGCCACCAGTGATCCGGGCCGGGTAGATACGCAGTATCTT. Amino acid sequence: CATSDPGRVDTQYL.

V is TRBV18 and J is TRBJ1-1, with a possible D match to TRBD1 (5 bases). This CDR3 has 13 amino acids. Trimming left V 6 bases short and J 6 bases short, with 14 bases between. CDR1 and CDR2 (germline): KGHSH, LQKENI. CDR3 nucleotide sequence: TGTGCCAGCTCGGAAGCAGGGTTCGCTGAAGCTTTCTTT. Encoded protein: CASSEAGFAEAFF.

J is TRBJ2-2 and V is TRBV3-1; the D gene could be TRBD1 or TRBD2 (5 bases each). The CDR3 consists of 15 residues. The V gene's germline CDR1 is LGHDT and CDR2 YNNKEL (reference sequence). With 4 bases removed from V and 6 bases from J, the gap between germline ends came to 15 bases. As DNA, the CDR3 is TGTGCCAGCAGCCCCTGGGACGTAGGCGCCGGGGAGCTGTTTTTT. This sequence encodes CASSPWDVGAGELFF. Based on the CDR3 plus reference TRBV3-1 and TRBJ2-2, the full variable domain is DTAVSQTPKYLVTQMGNDKSIKCEQNLGHDTMYWYKQDSKKFLKIMFSYNNKELIINETVPNRFSPKSPDKAHLNLHINSLELGDSAVYFCASSPWDVGAGELFFGEGSRLTVL.

The J gene is TRBJ2-7, the V gene TRBV4-1; either TRBD1 or TRBD2 may fit D (5 bases each). Germline CDR1 and CDR2: MGHRA and YSYEKL. The CDR3 length is 18 residues. Deletions cut 0 bases from V and 5 bases from J, with 23 bases between. The CDR3 protein is CASSQEGQGVPSVHEQYF. CDR3 DNA: TGCGCCAGCAGCCAAGAAGGCCAGGGAGTCCCTTCCGTCCACGAGCAGTACTTC.

The chain links TRBV5-1 to TRBJ2-3; D not certain. The CDR3 is 12 amino acids. Trimming removed 4 bases at V and 5 bases at J, with 8 bases between. Germline V CDR1 and CDR2: SGHRS, YFSETQ. The CDR3: CASSRPGDTQYF. Here the CDR3 DNA reads TGCGCCAGCAGCCGGCCGGGAGATACGCAGTATTTT. The complete variable domain, with remaining parts taken from reference TRBV5-1 and TRBJ2-3, reads KAGVTQTPRYLIKTRGQQVTLSCSPISGHRSVSWYQQTPGQGLQFLFEYFSETQRNKGNFPGRFSGRQFSNSRSEMNVSTLELGDSALYLCASSRPGDTQYFGPGTRLTVL.

V gene TRBV20-1 combines with J gene TRBJ2-1, with D possibly TRBD2 on 7 matching bases. V gave up 6 bases and J gave up 1 base, with 13 bases separating them. The germline CDR1 and CDR2 sequences are DFQATT and SNEGSKA (reference sequence). The CDR3 extends over 14 amino acids. The CDR3 nucleotides read TGCAGTGCCCGGGGGGCTGTATCCTACAATGAGCAGTTCTTC. Its translation is CSARGAVSYNEQFF.

V is TRBV2 and J is TRBJ1-1; D is uncertain. The V end was cut by 10 bases, the J end by 1 base, with 16 bases between. The CDR3 consists of 14 residues. Germline-derived CDR1 and CDR2 are SNHLY and FYNNEI. In DNA, the CDR3 is TGTGCCACCACGGCGCAAGGCAGGAACACTGAAGCTTTCTTT. This sequence encodes CATTAQGRNTEAFF.